This TCR beta chain was recorded in a study of blood T cell repertoires in COVID-19. Followed longitudinally, the Seattle patients had been enrolled during active infection. Libraries were prepared by immunoSEQ multiplex PCR; TCRdb keeps only in-frame clonotypes and omits some of them. This table has approximately 140,000 clones, 88% appearing once. The V segment lost 6 bases and the J segment 7 bases; nucleotides outside the gene matches: 8. The CDR3 length is 14 residues. From germline, CDR1 is MNHEY and CDR2 SVGAGI. This clone was counted only a few times. The sequenced sample consisted of peripheral blood. The chain employs TRBV6-5 and TRBJ1-5; 8 bases are shared with TRBD1. This clonotype was obtained from a human donor with COVID-19, enrolled during active disease. The donor label of this sample is uncertain. The chain's CDR3 is CASRADRGGQPQHF. CDR3 nucleotides: TGTGCCAGCAGGGCCGACAGGGGTGGGCAGCCCCAGCATTTT.